The 27 T cell receptor beta chains in this list originate from one sample, sequenced in a study of blood T cells in healthy people across ages. Through a sample-barcoded 5' primer and a J-beta primer mix, a second PCR was run for about 6 to 11 cycles. TCRdb called the 5' RACE reads again in MiXCR, with one record for every CDR3 protein. The sample shows hundreds of thousands of distinct CDR3 sequences, about 30% of them seen only once. The sequencing sample was made of blood. These receptors came from a woman aged 80 or over in good health.

This clonotype has only a few counts. The chain is built from TRBV5-5 and TRBJ2-2, with TRBD1 matching 11 bases. The CDR3 sequence is 16 residues long. CDR1 and CDR2 (germline): SGHKS, YYEKEE (reference sequence). The V gene end was trimmed by 3 bases and the J gene end by 1 base; junction bases not matched to a gene: 2. In DNA, the CDR3 is TGTGCCAGCAGCTGGGGACAGGGGGTGAACACCGGGGAGCTGTTTTTT. Protein product: CASSWGQGVNTGELFF.

This rearrangement joins TRBV5-1 to TRBJ2-1; weak D call: TRBD1 (5 bases). V lost 6 bases to trimming and J lost 10 bases, with 20 bases between them. Looked up from germline, CDR1 is SGHRS and CDR2 is YFSETQ. The CDR3 totals 14 residues. The CDR3 loop is CASKLGSQDREQFF. CDR3 DNA sequence: TGCGCCAGCAAGTTGGGATCACAGGATAGGGAGCAGTTCTTC.

CDR3 amino acids: CASWGGKNYGYTF. In nucleotides, the CDR3 is TGCGCCAGCTGGGGGGGCAAAAACTATGGCTACACCTTC. The gene calls are TRBV5-1 and TRBJ1-2; the D gene is possibly TRBD1 (6 bases). The CDR3 extends over 13 amino acids. From germline, CDR1 is SGHRS and CDR2 YFSETQ. Trimming left V 7 bases short and J 2 bases short, with 12 bases between.

At least ten counts were recorded for this clonotype. The chain carries TRBV4-2 and TRBJ1-1; D unclear. CDR1 LGHNA and CDR2 YNFKEQ come from the germline V gene. The V and J ends lost 0 bases and 5 bases respectively, with 7 bases between them. This CDR3 contains 13 residues. CDR3: CASSQDPLTEAFF. Here the CDR3 DNA reads TGTGCCAGCAGCCAAGATCCATTAACTGAAGCTTTCTTT.

This clonotype appeared many times. This sequence joins TRBV25-1 and TRBJ1-4; no definite D call. Germline V lookup: CDR1 MGHDK, CDR2 SYGVNS. V lost 2 bases and J 3 bases, leaving 10 bases between the germline ends. The CDR3 spans 15 residues. This chain's CDR3 is CASSETGRANEKLFF. The CDR3, as DNA: TGTGCCAGCAGTGAAACGGGGAGGGCTAATGAAAAACTGTTTTTT.

This clonotype was detected ten times or more. V and J are TRBV30 and TRBJ2-1; D gene uncertain. V was clipped by 3 bases and J by 7 bases, with 10 bases between them. The germline V gene encodes CDR1 GTSNPN and CDR2 SVGIG (reference sequence). The CDR3 has 12 amino acids. CDR3 in amino acids: CAWSPSRNEQFF. Written as DNA, the CDR3 is TGTGCCTGGAGCCCCTCCAGGAATGAGCAGTTCTTC.

This clonotype was seen a handful of times. Just one base apart from a much larger clone, this may be a read error. This chain connects TRBV3-1 to TRBJ2-5; a weak D match, TRBD1 (5 bases). V was cut by 0 bases and J by 11 bases, with 28 bases left in between. The CDR3 extends over 18 amino acids. The germline CDR1 and CDR2 sequences are LGHDT and YNNKEL (reference sequence). CDR3 protein: CASSQDSRAGYPYNEQYF. As DNA, the CDR3 is TGTGCCAGCAGCCAAGATTCACGGGCAGGGTACCCCTACAATGAGCAGTACTTC.

Concerning this clonotype itself: This clone may be a read error of a much larger clone one base away. The genes are TRBV2 and TRBJ1-1; TRBD1 is a possible D gene (5 bases). This CDR3 contains 13 residues. Germline V gene data show CDR1 as SNHLY and CDR2 as FYNNEI. CDR3 sequence (DNA): TGTGCCAGCAGGATACGGGGGATCCCTGAAGCTTGCTTT. Its translation is CASRIRGIPEACF.

On this clonotype: One end of the junction does not line up with germline, which may come from a read error. This rearrangement joins TRBV12-3 or TRBV12-4 to TRBJ2-7; D gene unclear. This CDR3 region has 11 residues. The CDR3 nucleotides read TGTGCCAGTAGTTTAAGAGAGACCCGGTACTTC. As protein: CASSLRETRYF.

Turning to this clonotype: This may be a read error, as it is one base from a much larger clone. The chain recombines TRBV19 with TRBJ2-4; unclear D gene. This CDR3 is built from 13 residues. Germline assignment: CDR1 LNHDA and CDR2 SQIVND (reference sequence). V was trimmed by 10 bases and J by 0 bases, leaving 10 bases between them. CDR3 bases: TGTGCCACCGCCGGGCTAGCCAAAAACATTCAGTACTTC. Its translation is CATAGLAKNIQYF. The full variable domain, rest sourced from reference TRBV19 and TRBJ2-4, is DGGITQSPKYLFRKEGQNVTLSCEQNLNHDAMYWYRQDPGQGLRLIYYSQIVNDFQKGDIAEGYSVSREKKESFPLTVTSAQKNPTAFYLCATAGLAKNIQYFGAGTRLSVL.

Ten or more counts support this clonotype. The V and J genes are TRBV29-1 and TRBJ1-1; possible D gene TRBD1, 5 bases. Germline V gene data show CDR1 as SQVTM and CDR2 as ANQGSEA. This CDR3 spans 13 amino acids. Trimming cost V 5 bases and J 4 bases, with 14 bases left between them. The CDR3 loop is CSVFGGAGTEAFF. The DNA for the CDR3 is TGCAGCGTTTTTGGAGGGGCGGGCACTGAAGCTTTCTTT.

This clonotype has a count of ten or more. The chain couples TRBV7-6 to TRBJ1-5; D gene unclear. The CDR3 extends over 13 amino acids. Trimming cost V 4 bases and J 5 bases, with 9 bases left between them. Germline values: CDR1 SGHVS, CDR2 FNYEAQ. CDR3 DNA: TGTGCCAGCAGCTCCGCCAGAGATCAGCCCCAGCATTTT. Protein: CASSSARDQPQHF.

The V call is TRBV6-6, the J call TRBJ2-1; D not resolved. TRBJ2-7 matches the DNA end more closely, so the J call is doubtful. This CDR3 is 16 amino acids long. CDR1 and CDR2 (germline): MNHNY, SVGAGI (reference sequence). This CDR3 is CASSYSSRFAYNEQYF. DNA of the CDR3: TGTGCCAGCAGTTACTCGAGCAGGTTCGCCTACAATGAGCAGTACTTC.

Many counts were recorded for this clonotype. This chain links TRBV5-5 with TRBJ2-4; 7 bases align to TRBD1. Losses at the gene ends were 2 bases for V and 0 bases for J; bases not matched to a gene: 5. The germline CDR1 and CDR2 sequences are SGHKS and YYEKEE (reference sequence). The CDR3 sequence is 16 residues long. CDR3 sequence reads: CASSLGQDLAKNIQYF. Written as DNA, the CDR3 is TGTGCCAGCAGCTTAGGACAGGATCTAGCCAAAAACATTCAGTACTTC.

Turning to this clonotype: This may stem from a read error, because a much larger clone lies one nucleotide away. The J gene is TRBJ2-5, the V gene TRBV6-5, with a possible D match to TRBD1 (6 bases). There are 16 residues in the CDR3. The V gene's germline CDR1 is MNHEY and CDR2 SVGAGI. The V gene lost 1 base and the J gene lost 11 bases, with 23 bases spanning the gap. This chain's CDR3 is CASSYFVGVRGGEQYF. In DNA form, the CDR3 reads TGTGCCAGCAGTTACTTCGTCGGCGTCAGGGGTGGTGAGCAGTACTTC.

This clonotype turned up a few times. This clone may be a read error of a much larger clone one base away. The J gene is TRBJ2-7, the V gene TRBV5-5; no firm D call. The germline CDR1 and CDR2 sequences are SGHKS and YYEKEE (reference sequence). The CDR3 has 13 amino acids. The CDR3 coding sequence is TGTGCCGGCAGCCGCGACCCAGTGGGCGAGCAGTACTTC. Protein product: CAGSRDPVGEQYF.

This clonotype occurred many times. The chain recombines TRBV6-6 with TRBJ2-1, with TRBD2 matching 8 bases. The germline CDR1 and CDR2 sequences are MNHNY and SVGAGI (reference sequence). This CDR3 contains 15 residues. The J segment lost 1 base and the V segment lost 3 bases, leaving 2 bases of the junction unmatched. CDR3 region: CASSYSGESYNEQFF. The CDR3 DNA reads TGTGCCAGCAGTTATAGCGGGGAATCCTACAATGAGCAGTTCTTC.

In the case of this clonotype: This may be a read error, as it is one base from a much larger clone. The rearrangement links TRBV2 to TRBJ1-2, with 9 positions matching TRBD1. The CDR3 is 14 amino acids. Germline CDR1 SNHLY, CDR2 FYNNEI. In nucleotides, the CDR3 is TGTGCCGGCAGTACCGGGACAGGGAGCTATGGCTACACCTTC. Its translation: CAGSTGTGSYGYTF.

The chain recombines TRBV7-2 with TRBJ2-3; D not certain. Germline CDR1 reads SGHTA; CDR2 reads FQGNSA. The length of the CDR3 is 13 residues. V dropped 2 bases and J dropped 2 bases, with 5 bases sitting between them. CDR3: CASSLPTTDTQYF. Written as DNA, the CDR3 is TGTGCCAGCAGCTTACCCACCACAGATACGCAGTATTTT.

This clonotype was seen at least ten times. J is TRBJ1-2 and V is TRBV5-5; D gene uncertain. The CDR3 is 13 residues long. The ends were cut back, 7 bases at V and 4 bases at J, with 14 bases in the middle. Germline V gene data show CDR1 as SGHKS and CDR2 as YYEKEE (reference sequence). Here the CDR3 DNA reads TGTGCCAGCGCCACTCCGGAAAGCTATGGCTACACCTTC. It translates to CASATPESYGYTF.

CDR3 in DNA: TGTGCCAGCAGCCCCCAGGTTAGCAGGCGGGAGACCCAGTACTTC. Its translation: CASSPQVSRRETQYF. The V and J genes are TRBV14 and TRBJ2-5; D is undetermined. The CDR3 covers 15 residues. V dropped 4 bases and J dropped 5 bases, with 17 bases sitting between them. Per the germline V gene, CDR1 is SGHDN and CDR2 is FVKESK.

V usage is TRBV6-5 and J usage is TRBJ1-4, with unresolved D. This CDR3 region has 10 residues. The germline V gene encodes CDR1 MNHEY and CDR2 SVGAGI. Trimming cost V 10 bases and J 8 bases, with 8 bases left between them. Here the CDR3 reads CATAGEKLFF. CDR3 DNA sequence: TGTGCCACCGCGGGAGAAAAACTGTTTTTT.

The chain recombines TRBV7-2 with TRBJ2-5; D ambiguous. With 1 base removed from V and 5 bases from J, the gap between germline ends came to 8 bases. The CDR3 spans 13 residues. Germline CDR1 SGHTA, CDR2 FQGNSA. The CDR3 DNA reads as TGTGCCAGCAGCTTAGACCAGTGGGAGACCCAGTACTTC. Translated: CASSLDQWETQYF.

This clonotype has more than one count but fewer than ten. The V gene is TRBV30, the J gene TRBJ1-2; D may be TRBD1 (5 bases). V gave up 6 bases and J gave up 1 base, with 15 bases separating them. The CDR3 extends over 14 amino acids. Per the germline V gene, CDR1 is GTSNPN and CDR2 is SVGIG (reference sequence). The CDR3 reads CACPGRWSNYGYTF. The CDR3 coding sequence is TGTGCCTGCCCGGGGCGATGGAGTAACTATGGCTACACCTTC.

There are many counts of this clonotype. The gene calls are TRBV19 and TRBJ2-7; D unclear. Germline CDR1 is LNHDA and CDR2 is SQIVND (reference sequence). The CDR3 contains 12 residues. The V gene lost 7 bases and the J gene lost 4 bases, with 11 bases spanning the gap. The CDR3 loop is CASTSPSYEQYF. The CDR3 DNA sequence: TGTGCCAGTACCTCTCCCTCGTACGAGCAGTACTTC.

This clonotype was recorded many times. The chain recombines TRBV20-1 with TRBJ2-3, with D possibly TRBD2 on 5 matching bases. The ends were cut back, 8 bases at V and 1 base at J, with 13 bases in the middle. From germline, CDR1 is DFQATT and CDR2 SNEGSKA (reference sequence). CDR3 length: 13 residues. This chain's CDR3 is CSPRGPRTDTQYF. In DNA form, the CDR3 reads TGCAGTCCGAGAGGGCCGCGCACAGATACGCAGTATTTT.

This clonotype was recorded at least ten times. The chain combines TRBV28 with TRBJ2-3, with D perhaps TRBD1 (6 bases). The germline V gene has CDR1 MDHEN and CDR2 SYDVKM. This CDR3 has 14 amino acids. V was pared by 3 bases and J by 3 bases, with 10 bases between. The CDR3 loop reads CASSLPRGTDTQYF. The DNA for the CDR3 is TGTGCCAGCAGTTTGCCCAGGGGAACAGATACGCAGTATTTT.